The 18 T cell receptor beta chains listed next were all sequenced from one sample in a study of T cell responses to AZD1222 COVID-19 vaccine. Libraries were prepared by immunoSEQ multiplex PCR; TCRdb keeps only in-frame clonotypes and omits some of them. This sample has approximately 70,000 clones; around 90% occur once, and the top ten carry about 5%. Sequenced here: peripheral blood, sampled 28 days after the second dose of the MenACWY control vaccine. All receptors derive from an adult who received the MenACWY meningococcal vaccine as a control.

This clone was counted once. V gene TRBV6-5 combines with J gene TRBJ1-5; D ambiguous. Trimming removed 0 bases at V and 5 bases at J, with 8 bases between. The CDR3 consists of 14 residues. Germline CDR1 MNHEY, CDR2 SVGAGI. The CDR3 sequence is CASSYSYRDQPQHF. In nucleotides, the CDR3 is TGTGCCAGCAGTTACTCCTACAGAGATCAGCCCCAGCATTTT.

V and J are TRBV19 and TRBJ1-5; TRBD1 agrees at 7 bases. After removal of 4 bases from V and 7 bases from J, the junction contained 13 bases not matched to a gene. Per the germline V gene, CDR1 is LNHDA and CDR2 is SQIVND (reference sequence). The CDR3 runs 16 residues. CDR3 residues: CASSRTTSQGWQPQHF. The CDR3 bases are TGTGCCAGTAGTAGAACCACTTCACAGGGGTGGCAGCCCCAGCATTTT. Combining the CDR3 with reference TRBV19 and TRBJ1-5 gives the whole variable domain DGGITQSPKYLFRKEGQNVTLSCEQNLNHDAMYWYRQDPGQGLRLIYYSQIVNDFQKGDIAEGYSVSREKKESFPLTVTSAQKNPTAFYLCASSRTTSQGWQPQHFGDGTRLSIL.

The rearrangement uses TRBV18 and TRBJ2-2; D may be TRBD1 (5 bases). Germline loops: CDR1 KGHSH, CDR2 LQKENI. Trimming took off 3 bases at V and 7 bases at J, with 15 bases between the two ends. CDR3 length: 15 amino acids. CDR3: CASSPLARADGELFF. CDR3 in DNA: TGTGCCAGCTCACCTCTGGCCAGGGCAGACGGGGAGCTGTTTTTT.

The V and J genes are TRBV7-9 and TRBJ1-4; 8 nucleotides line up with TRBD1. The CDR3 has 14 amino acids. Germline V gene data show CDR1 as SEHNR and CDR2 as FQNEAQ (reference sequence). Trimming removed 5 bases from V and 5 bases from J; junction bases left unmatched: 4. The CDR3 coding sequence is TGTGCCAGCAGCCGAGACAGGGGCAATGAAAAACTGTTTTTT. It is translated as CASSRDRGNEKLFF.

The chain employs TRBV12-3 or TRBV12-4 and TRBJ1-2, with D hard to call. The CDR3 has 13 residues. V lost 6 bases, J lost 8 bases, and 16 bases lay in between. CDR3 in DNA: TGTGCCAGCAGGAAGGATCCTCGGAGAGGCTACACCTTC. It codes for CASRKDPRRGYTF.

The table lists this clone with a count of one. This sequence joins TRBV18 and TRBJ2-2; D not certain. The CDR3 covers 15 residues. Germline V gene data show CDR1 as KGHSH and CDR2 as LQKENI. V was cut by 0 bases and J by 5 bases, with 10 bases left in between. CDR3 nucleotides: TGTGCCAGCTCACCACCCCGCCTAGAGACCGGGGAGCTGTTTTTT. Amino acids: CASSPPRLETGELFF.

This sequence joins TRBV6-5 and TRBJ1-3; TRBD1 matches at 7 bases. Germline assignment: CDR1 MNHEY and CDR2 SVGAGI. Trimming at V came to 6 bases and at J to 4 bases, leaving 6 bases not matched to a gene. This CDR3 has 14 amino acids. CDR3: CASRSGGSGNTIYF. The CDR3 nucleotides are TGTGCCAGCAGGTCAGGGGGATCAGGAAACACCATATATTTT.

The chain has TRBV5-4 and TRBJ1-1; a weak D match, TRBD1 (5 bases). Trimming stripped 4 bases from V and 7 bases from J, with 14 bases between. The CDR3 has 13 amino acids. CDR1 and CDR2 from the germline V gene are SGHNT and YYREEE (reference sequence). This CDR3 is CASSQHTGVEAFF. As DNA, the CDR3 is TGTGCCAGCAGCCAACACACAGGAGTTGAAGCTTTCTTT. The full variable domain, in which reference TRBV5-4 and TRBJ1-1 provide the parts outside the CDR3, is ETGVTQSPTHLIKTRGQQVTLRCSSQSGHNTVSWYQQALGQGPQFIFQYYREEENGRGNFPPRFSGLQFPNYSSELNVNALELDDSALYLCASSQHTGVEAFFGQGTRLTVV.

The V and J genes are TRBV11-2 and TRBJ2-2, with a weak D call TRBD2 (5 bases). The length of the CDR3 is 14 residues. V was clipped by 1 base and J by 5 bases, with 8 bases between them. The germline V gene has CDR1 SGHAT and CDR2 FQNNGV. CDR3 DNA: TGTGCCAGCAGCTTAGGCCTAGCAACCGGGGAGCTGTTTTTT. Translating it yields CASSLGLATGELFF. Together with reference TRBV11-2 and TRBJ2-2, the CDR3 gives the full variable domain: EAGVAQSPRYKIIEKRQSVAFWCNPISGHATLYWYQQILGQGPKLLIQFQNNGVVDDSQLPKDRFSAERLKGVDSTLKIQPAKLEDSAVYLCASSLGLATGELFFGEGSRLTVL.

This clone was picked up one time. The genes are TRBV30 and TRBJ1-6; D is uncertain. In germline, CDR1 is GTSNPN, CDR2 SVGIG (reference sequence). V was shortened by 0 bases and J by 4 bases, with 13 bases between the two germline ends. The CDR3 contains 16 residues. In nucleotides, the CDR3 is TGTGCCTGGAGTGTACCGTCGGGGATTTATAATTCACCCCTCCACTTT. Residues: CAWSVPSGIYNSPLHF.

The chain combines TRBV30 with TRBJ1-5, with D maybe TRBD1 (6 bases). The CDR3 spans 13 residues. Trimming took off 3 bases at V and 4 bases at J, with 10 bases between the two ends. Germline V lookup: CDR1 GTSNPN, CDR2 SVGIG (reference sequence). The CDR3 here is CAWSRQGNQPQHF. Here the CDR3 DNA reads TGTGCCTGGAGCCGCCAGGGGAATCAGCCCCAGCATTTT.

The chain is built from TRBV4-1 and TRBJ1-5, with 7 bases lining up with TRBD1. Germline CDR1 reads MGHRA; CDR2 reads YSYEKL. V lost 5 bases and J lost 4; bases outside the gene matches: 2. CDR3 size: 13 residues. The CDR3 DNA follows: TGCGCCAGCAGCGGGGACAGAAATCAGCCCCAGCATTTT. It encodes CASSGDRNQPQHF.

The gene calls are TRBV4-3 and TRBJ2-6; D may correspond to TRBD1 or TRBD2 (5 bases each). The CDR3 length is 19 residues. CDR1 is LGHNA and CDR2 is YSLEER in the germline V gene. The V end lost 4 bases, the J end lost 1 base, and 20 bases lay between the germline ends. CDR3 amino acids: CASSLQGLGQGSGANVLTF. CDR3 DNA: TGCGCCAGCAGCCTTCAAGGACTCGGGCAGGGATCTGGGGCCAACGTCCTGACTTTC.

The rearrangement uses TRBV5-4 and TRBJ1-3; D remains ambiguous. Germline loops: CDR1 SGHNT, CDR2 YYREEE (reference sequence). V lost 0 bases, J lost 4 bases, and 5 bases lay in between. This CDR3 spans 13 amino acids. The CDR3 loop is CASSLARGNTIYF. In DNA form, the CDR3 reads TGTGCCAGCAGCTTGGCCCGCGGAAACACCATATATTTT.

CDR3 DNA: TGTGCCAGCAGCTCACGACAAGGGACGGCCCACAGCATTCAGTACTTC. This codes for CASSSRQGTAHSIQYF. The chain combines TRBV28 with TRBJ2-4; D might be TRBD1 or TRBD2, each matching 5 bases. This CDR3 has 16 residues. V lost 6 bases and J lost 9, with 24 bases in between. Germline V gene sequence: CDR1 MDHEN, CDR2 SYDVKM.

The CDR3 protein is CASSTWTGRGYF. CDR3 nucleotides: TGTGCCAGCAGCACCTGGACAGGGCGAGGGTACTTC. V gene TRBV5-4 combines with J gene TRBJ2-7; 8 nucleotides match TRBD1. CDR1 and CDR2 from the germline V gene are SGHNT and YYREEE (reference sequence). Germline trimming cut 4 bases from V and 12 bases from J; bases unmatched to any gene: 9. CDR3 size: 12 residues.

This chain joins TRBV4-3 and TRBJ2-1; TRBD2 aligns across 9 bases. The CDR3 totals 15 residues. Germline-derived CDR1 and CDR2 are LGHNA and YSLEER. The trim removed 0 bases at V and 7 bases at J, leaving 4 bases unmatched. The CDR3 DNA is TGCGCCAGCAGCCAAGAGCTAGCGGGATGGAATGAGCAGTTCTTC. Translation gives CASSQELAGWNEQFF.

The chain recombines TRBV30 with TRBJ1-3; perhaps TRBD1 as D (6 bases). The germline V and J ends were trimmed by 0 bases and 6 bases, with 9 bases remaining between them. The CDR3 covers 13 residues. The germline V gene encodes CDR1 GTSNPN and CDR2 SVGIG (reference sequence). The CDR3 DNA reads TGTGCCTGGAGTGTACCAGGGGTAAACACCATATATTTT. The encoded protein is CAWSVPGVNTIYF.